The 10 T cell receptor beta chains reported below all come from one sample, sequenced in a study of blood T cell repertoires in COVID-19. The protocol was immunoSEQ multiplex PCR, while the TCRdb copy is restricted to in-frame clones and leaves out a portion. The sample records some 130,000 clones, 84% being singletons. The sample comprised PBMCs or T cells enriched from blood (not recorded which). These receptors all stem from a man between 40 and 49 years old with acute COVID-19.

The chain combines TRBV5-1 with TRBJ1-1; possibly TRBD1 for D (6 bases). V was shortened by 4 bases and J by 11 bases, with 18 bases between the two germline ends. The CDR3 runs 13 residues. Germline CDR1 reads SGHRS; CDR2 reads YFSETQ. The CDR3 DNA reads as TGCGCCAGCAGCCTGGGGGGCCCCGGTTTGGCTTTCTTT. Protein sequence: CASSLGGPGLAFF. Complete variable domain (other parts from reference TRBV5-1 and TRBJ1-1): KAGVTQTPRYLIKTRGQQVTLSCSPISGHRSVSWYQQTPGQGLQFLFEYFSETQRNKGNFPGRFSGRQFSNSRSEMNVSTLELGDSALYLCASSLGGPGLAFFGQGTRLTVV.

For the CDR3, the DNA is TGCGCCAGCAGCCAAAATCCACCGGCAGGGGCTGAAAAACTGTTTTTT. It yields the protein CASSQNPPAGAEKLFF. This chain connects TRBV4-3 to TRBJ1-4, with D possibly matching TRBD1 (6 bases). Germline CDR1 is LGHNA and CDR2 is YSLEER. The CDR3 is made up of 16 amino acids. V lost 2 bases and J lost 7, with 17 bases in between.

The J gene is TRBJ2-3, the V gene TRBV11-2, with a weak D call TRBD1 (7 bases). The V gene's germline CDR1 is SGHAT and CDR2 FQNNGV. The CDR3 sequence is 16 residues long. Trimming shortened V by 0 bases and J by 1 base, and 11 bases separated the two germline ends. The CDR3 reads CASSLDQGGGTDTQYF. The CDR3 region has the DNA TGTGCCAGCAGCTTAGACCAGGGGGGTGGCACAGATACGCAGTATTTT.

This sequence joins TRBV4-3 and TRBJ1-5; D possibly corresponds to TRBD1 (5 bases). Germline CDR1 LGHNA, CDR2 YSLEER. V lost 0 bases to trimming and J lost 0 bases, with 12 bases between them. This CDR3 is built from 17 residues. The chain's CDR3 is CASSQDLTAHSNQPQHF. DNA of the CDR3: TGCGCCAGCAGCCAAGATTTGACAGCTCATAGCAATCAGCCCCAGCATTTT.

This chain links TRBV27 with TRBJ1-4; TRBD1 matches at 10 bases. With 6 bases clipped from V and 8 bases from J, the junction kept 3 bases outside the gene matches. Germline CDR1 MNHEY, CDR2 SMNVEV (reference sequence). This CDR3 has 13 amino acids. The CDR3 loop reads CASRTGGAEKLFF. Here the CDR3 DNA reads TGTGCCAGCAGGACAGGGGGCGCGGAAAAACTGTTTTTT.

This chain uses TRBV6-5 with TRBJ2-2; D might be TRBD1 (6 bases). V gave up 4 bases and J gave up 13 bases, with 13 bases separating them. The CDR3 is 12 amino acids. Germline V gives CDR1 MNHEY, CDR2 SVGAGI. CDR3 loop: CASSLTGQWLFF. The CDR3, as DNA: TGTGCCAGCAGTTTGACAGGTCAATGGCTGTTTTTT.

The table lists this clone with a few counts. The chain couples TRBV4-1 to TRBJ2-7; 9 positions agree with TRBD2. The CDR3 runs 16 residues. Trimming removed 1 base from V and 5 bases from J; junction bases left unmatched: 9. Germline-derived CDR1 and CDR2 are MGHRA and YSYEKL. The CDR3 region has the DNA TGCGCCAGCAGCCAAGTGCTTGCGGGGGGGTCGGACGAGCAGTACTTC. Protein sequence: CASSQVLAGGSDEQYF.

This rearrangement joins TRBV10-3 to TRBJ1-1; D gene uncertain. V lost 10 bases to trimming and J lost 0 bases, with 6 bases between them. Germline V gene sequence: CDR1 ENHRY, CDR2 SYGVKD. The CDR3 extends over 11 amino acids. Here the CDR3 reads CATYMNTEAFF. CDR3 in DNA: TGTGCCACTTACATGAACACTGAAGCTTTCTTT.

The rearrangement joins TRBV6-5 to TRBJ2-7, with 11 bases matching TRBD2. CDR3 length equals 15 residues. The germline CDR1 and CDR2 sequences are MNHEY and SVGAGI. V lost 6 bases and J lost 1; bases outside the gene matches: 5. DNA for the CDR3: TGTGCCAGCAGCTTAACTAGCGGGGGATCCTACGAGCAGTACTTC. The encoded protein is CASSLTSGGSYEQYF.

The chain employs TRBV4-1 and TRBJ2-5; D unresolved. Per the germline V gene, CDR1 is MGHRA and CDR2 is YSYEKL. The CDR3 runs to 14 residues. V was pared by 0 bases and J by 3 bases, with 8 bases between. As DNA, the CDR3 is TGCGCCAGCAGCCAAGAACCTACAGAAGAGACCCAGTACTTC. Its translation is CASSQEPTEETQYF.